Sequencing of this T cell receptor beta chain was carried out in a study of blood T cell repertoires in COVID-19 (dated by TCRdb to about 2020). Regarding the complete study: Collaborator samples came from the United States, Italy and Spain and covered acute and convalescent phases of COVID-19. The prospective study material was composed of cDNA or gDNA derived from T cells, B-cell-depleted T cells, or PBMCs. The dataset comprised deeply sampled blood TCRbeta repertoires from subjects exposed to, actively infected with, or recovered from COVID-19. The repertoires were released in a freely available public database intended as a resource for research on the immune response to SARS-CoV-2. Samples were obtained from the ongoing ImmuneRACE study (first 160 participants) and from 950 to 1,500 subjects provided by 6 global collaborators. A de-identified subject ID, COVID-19 status, age in years and sex were almost always included in the sample metadata. Where available, HLA class I and class II types were obtained from metadata supplied by the sample provider rather than from assay-based typing.

At one collaborating source in Seattle, patients were enrolled during active infection and were followed longitudinally through the course of disease. Each collaborating institution followed its own protocols to collect whole blood in K2EDTA tubes. Collaborator samples were shipped for TCRbeta analysis as frozen whole blood, isolated PBMCs, or DNA extracted from either sample type. The full study reports these points: How much clinical and demographic metadata was included differed by source and by participant, and the metadata was provided uncurated.

From the cysteine through the phenylalanine, the CDR3 covers 12 amino acids. Only the CDR3 region is kept as DNA, spanning 36 bases read in frame from base 1. The germline V gene provides CDR1 SGHTA and CDR2 FQGNSA. V lost 5 bases and J lost 1 base; the stretch between them is 5 bases long. As regards this clone: Its antigen remains undetermined. Base qualities are not at hand, and no much larger clone is one base apart.

TCRbeta CDR3 regions were amplified from genomic DNA by means of the immunoSEQ Assay, a bias-controlled multiplex PCR. On the authors' methods: The number of nucleated cells in each sample was estimated by amplification of reference gene primers within the assay. To quantify the absolute abundance of each unique TCRbeta CDR3 rearrangement, sequence reads were collapsed and filtered. For each sample, productive Simpson clonality was calculated as the square root of Simpson's diversity index over productive rearrangements. In its TCRdb copy, this immuneACCESS table keeps in-frame sequences only and misses some clones. Where compared with another copy, unresolved V genes explain less than half of these, and the others have no known cause. That table gives V, J and clone size, and the DNA gave D and trimming. A total of under 70,000 clones appear in this sample, 85% to 90% of them only once. Together, the top ten hold under 6.5% of the sample.

The TCR comes from a woman aged 55 to 70 with COVID-19, enrolled during active disease. The receptor chain draws on TRBV7-2 and TRBJ1-1, with no confident D gene call. Sequenced material: peripheral blood. The sequence in DNA is TGTGCCAGCAGCACACCGAACACTGAAGCTTTCTTT. The encoded protein is CASSTPNTEAFF.